This record concerns one TCR beta chain sequence. The junction and the germline gene differ at one end; a read error may be behind it. This sample was taken from a study of blood T cells in healthy people across ages. Combining a sample-barcoded 5' primer with a J-beta primer mix, a second PCR ran for about 6 to 12 cycles. TCRdb re-derived calls from the 5' RACE reads in MiXCR, one entry per CDR3 protein. The repertoire holds roughly 1.6 million distinct CDR3 sequences, with roughly 32% as singletons. This CDR3 comprises 16 residues. CDR1 and CDR2 from the germline V gene are MGHRA and YSYEKL. The J gene is TRBJ2-1, the V gene TRBV4-1, with 15 bases that match TRBD2. The sequence came from a woman aged 25-40 years in good health. Sequencing was done on a sample of blood. The CDR3 region is CAGSQPGLAGGNEQFF. CDR3 coding DNA: TGCGCCGGCAGCCAACCGGGACTAGCGGGAGGCAATGAGCAGTTCTTC.